Below, 24 T cell receptor beta chains from the same sample are listed, as sequenced in a study of blood T cell repertoires in COVID-19. The protocol was immunoSEQ multiplex PCR, while the TCRdb copy is restricted to in-frame clones and leaves out a portion. Of over 85,000 clones detected, 87% appear once; the ten largest clones hold 4% to 5.5%. The specimen sequenced was peripheral blood. The receptors were sampled from a man aged 65-85 years with acute or convalescent COVID-19.

This chain connects TRBV19 to TRBJ1-1; 7 bases are a match to TRBD1. The CDR3 runs to 14 residues. Germline V CDR1 and CDR2: LNHDA, SQIVND (reference sequence). Trimming took 5 bases from V and 6 from J; bases not matched to a gene: 9. This CDR3 reads CASSEQGRGPEAFF. In DNA form, the CDR3 reads TGTGCCAGTAGTGAACAGGGGCGGGGTCCTGAAGCTTTCTTT.

As for this clone: This specimen includes other DNA sequences encoding the same CDR3. V usage is TRBV5-1 and J usage is TRBJ1-3; D perhaps matches TRBD1 (6 bases). CDR3 size: 15 residues. The V end was cut by 0 bases, the J end by 4 bases, with 11 bases between. Germline-derived CDR1 and CDR2 are SGHRS and YFSETQ. The CDR3 DNA is TGCGCCAGCAGCTTGGAAACAGGGAGCGGAAACACCATATATTTT. It specifies CASSLETGSGNTIYF. The full variable domain, in which reference TRBV5-1 and TRBJ1-3 provide the parts outside the CDR3, is KAGVTQTPRYLIKTRGQQVTLSCSPISGHRSVSWYQQTPGQGLQFLFEYFSETQRNKGNFPGRFSGRQFSNSRSEMNVSTLELGDSALYLCASSLETGSGNTIYFGEGSWLTVV.

The count of this clone is one. The CDR3: CASSLDSGGINYGYTF. The CDR3 DNA follows: TGCGCCAGCAGCTTGGACAGCGGGGGGATAAACTATGGCTACACCTTC. V usage is TRBV5-1 and J usage is TRBJ1-2; tentatively, D is TRBD1 (5 bases). Germline lookup yields CDR1 SGHRS and CDR2 YFSETQ. The CDR3 totals 16 residues. V lost 0 bases, J lost 2 bases, and 14 bases lay in between.

This clone was found once. The chain is built from TRBV7-2 and TRBJ2-3, with 12 bases lining up with TRBD2. This CDR3 spans 16 amino acids. CDR1 SGHTA and CDR2 FQGNSA come from the germline V gene. The trim removed 4 bases at V and 2 bases at J, leaving 4 bases unmatched. The CDR3 here is CASSSPSGGATDTQYF. In DNA, the CDR3 is TGTGCCAGCAGCTCTCCTAGCGGGGGGGCCACAGATACGCAGTATTTT. The whole variable domain, remainder taken from reference TRBV7-2 and TRBJ2-3, is GAGVSQSPSNKVTEKGKDVELRCDPISGHTALYWYRQSLGQGLEFLIYFQGNSAPDKSGLPSDRFSAERTGGSVSTLTIQRTQQEDSAVYLCASSSPSGGATDTQYFGPGTRLTVL.

This chain joins TRBV4-1 and TRBJ1-2; 9 bases line up with TRBD1. Germline V gene lookup returns CDR1 MGHRA and CDR2 YSYEKL. J lost 1 base, V lost 4 bases, and 7 bases had no gene match. The CDR3 length is 16 residues. CDR3 sequence (DNA): TGCGCCAGCAGCCCGTCTCCGGGACAGGGTAACTATGGCTACACCTTC. Its translation is CASSPSPGQGNYGYTF.

This clone was seen a single time. The chain joins TRBV19 to TRBJ1-2; 7 bases line up with TRBD1. The ends lost 5 bases at V and 1 base at J; junction bases unmatched: 7. CDR1 and CDR2 (germline): LNHDA, SQIVND (reference sequence). The CDR3 spans 15 residues. Written as DNA, the CDR3 is TGTGCCAGTAGTCCCGGGGACAGAGTTAACTATGGCTACACCTTC. Its protein product is CASSPGDRVNYGYTF. The full variable domain, its missing parts supplied by reference TRBV19 and TRBJ1-2, is DGGITQSPKYLFRKEGQNVTLSCEQNLNHDAMYWYRQDPGQGLRLIYYSQIVNDFQKGDIAEGYSVSREKKESFPLTVTSAQKNPTAFYLCASSPGDRVNYGYTFGSGTRLTVV.

This clone was picked up a small number of times. J is TRBJ1-2 and V is TRBV3-1 (or the pseudogene TRBV3-2); 7 nucleotides line up with TRBD1. Germline CDR1 reads LGHDT; CDR2 reads YNNKEL (reference sequence). Unmatched junction bases numbered 19, after V lost 1 base and J lost 8 bases. The CDR3 sequence is 18 residues long. The CDR3 DNA reads as TGTGCCAGCAGCCAAGTAGTAACGGGGACAGCCCGTTCGAGGGGCTACACCTTC. The encoded protein is CASSQVVTGTARSRGYTF.

V is TRBV19 and J is TRBJ2-2; TRBD1 is a possible D gene (6 bases). CDR1 is LNHDA and CDR2 is SQIVND in the germline V gene (reference sequence). The CDR3 is made up of 14 amino acids. V lost 4 bases and J 6 bases, leaving 12 bases between the germline ends. Here the CDR3 DNA reads TGTGCCAGTAGTAACCTCAGGGGTCCCGGGGAGCTGTTTTTT. This codes for CASSNLRGPGELFF.

The genes are TRBV5-6 and TRBJ2-7; no definite D call. Per germline, CDR1 SGHDT and CDR2 YYEEEE. CDR3 length equals 16 residues. V was trimmed by 0 bases and J by 0 bases, leaving 13 bases between them. The CDR3 sequence is CASSLDSAGLSYEQYF. CDR3 bases: TGTGCCAGCAGCTTGGACTCGGCAGGCCTCTCCTACGAGCAGTACTTC.

The chain combines TRBV28 with TRBJ1-3; D might be TRBD1 (5 bases). The CDR3 loop spans 15 amino acids. Germline V gene data show CDR1 as MDHEN and CDR2 as SYDVKM. V was shortened by 2 bases and J by 4 bases, with 12 bases between the two germline ends. This CDR3 reads CASSLSRVWGNTIYF. CDR3 sequence (DNA): TGTGCCAGCAGTTTAAGCAGGGTGTGGGGAAACACCATATATTTT.

This clone was detected once. The junction shows a germline mismatch at one end, possibly a read error. This chain connects TRBV7-7 to TRBJ2-2; TRBD2 agrees at 13 bases. This CDR3 has 16 residues. The germline CDR1 and CDR2 sequences are SSHAT and FNYEAQ (reference sequence). The CDR3 DNA follows: TGTGCTAGCAGCCCGGGACTAGCGGGGCATACCGGGGAGCTGTTTTTT. Protein product: CASSPGLAGHTGELFF.

The J gene is TRBJ1-2, the V gene TRBV27, with 7 nucleotides matching TRBD1. This CDR3 spans 17 amino acids. The V gene end was trimmed by 1 base and the J gene end by 0 bases; junction bases not matched to a gene: 8. Germline CDR1 MNHEY, CDR2 SMNVEV (reference sequence). CDR3 nucleotide sequence: TGTGCCAGCAGTTTATTAGGCAGGGGGTCAGCTAACTATGGCTACACCTTC. Translated, it gives CASSLLGRGSANYGYTF.

V gene TRBV30 combines with J gene TRBJ2-3; D is perhaps TRBD1 (6 bases). CDR1 and CDR2 (germline): GTSNPN, SVGIG (reference sequence). The CDR3 has 15 amino acids. V dropped 0 bases and J dropped 2 bases, with 12 bases sitting between them. CDR3 nucleotides: TGTGCCTGGAGTGTAGTCAGGGGCTTCACAGATACGCAGTATTTT. Protein: CAWSVVRGFTDTQYF.

The chain couples TRBV29-1 to TRBJ2-5; 8 nucleotides agree with TRBD2. Germline V gene sequence: CDR1 SQVTM, CDR2 ANQGSEA. The J segment lost 4 bases and the V segment lost 2 bases, leaving 9 bases of the junction unmatched. CDR3 size: 15 residues. The DNA of the CDR3 is TGCAGCGTTGAACCCCTAGCGGGTTACGGAGAGACCCAGTACTTC. Translated: CSVEPLAGYGETQYF.

The rearrangement uses TRBV11-3 and TRBJ2-1; D is unclear. Germline assignment: CDR1 SGHNT and CDR2 YENEEA. CDR3 size: 12 residues. The ends were cut back, 1 base at V and 6 bases at J, with 4 bases in the middle. The chain's CDR3 is CASSLAGNEQFF. In nucleotides, the CDR3 is TGTGCCAGCAGCTTAGCAGGCAATGAGCAGTTCTTC.

The rearrangement joins TRBV5-8 to TRBJ1-1, with D perhaps matching TRBD1 (5 bases). Trimming took off 0 bases at V and 4 bases at J, with 10 bases between the two ends. The CDR3 has 14 residues. CDR1 and CDR2 from the germline V gene are SGHTS and YDEGEE. CDR3 DNA sequence: TGTGCCAGCAGCTTGGGAGACAGAATCACTGAAGCTTTCTTT. It encodes CASSLGDRITEAFF.

The CDR3 region is CASGFPRTGSSYEQYF. In nucleotides, the CDR3 is TGTGCTAGTGGTTTCCCTCGGACAGGGTCCTCCTACGAGCAGTACTTC. V and J are TRBV12-5 and TRBJ2-7; 8 bases map to TRBD1. Germline V lookup: CDR1 LGHNT, CDR2 FRNRAP. J lost 0 bases, V lost 3 bases, and 7 bases had no gene match. The CDR3 is 16 residues long.

This clone was counted a few times. The V and J genes are TRBV7-9 and TRBJ1-2; D perhaps matches TRBD1 (6 bases). Deletions cut 10 bases from V and 2 bases from J, with 11 bases between. CDR3 length: 12 amino acids. CDR1 is SEHNR, CDR2 FQNEAQ, per germline (reference sequence). CDR3 sequence reads: CATQDRNYGYTF. CDR3 nucleotides: TGTGCCACCCAGGACAGAAACTATGGCTACACCTTC. Full variable domain (missing parts from reference TRBV7-9 and TRBJ1-2): DTGVSQNPRHKITKRGQNVTFRCDPISEHNRLYWYRQTLGQGPEFLTYFQNEAQLEKSRLLSDRFSAERPKGSFSTLEIQRTEQGDSAMYLCATQDRNYGYTFGSGTRLTVV.

The genes are TRBV5-5 and TRBJ2-3; 12 bases are a match to TRBD2. The CDR3 spans 14 residues. Germline CDR1 and CDR2: SGHKS and YYEKEE (reference sequence). After removal of 5 bases from V and 6 bases from J, the junction contained 4 bases not matched to a gene. Here the CDR3 DNA reads TGTGCCAGCAGTGAAGGGACTAGCGGGGATACGCAGTATTTT. Protein: CASSEGTSGDTQYF.

J is TRBJ1-5 and V is TRBV6-1, with TRBD1 matching over 8 bases. From germline, CDR1 is MNHNS and CDR2 SASEGT. With V trimmed by 4 bases and J by 2 bases, 7 bases remained unmatched. This CDR3 region has 16 residues. The CDR3 sequence: CASSAITGGGNQPQHF. As DNA, the CDR3 is TGTGCCAGCAGTGCGATAACAGGGGGAGGCAATCAGCCCCAGCATTTT.

V gene TRBV28 combines with J gene TRBJ1-1, with D uncertain. V was cut by 4 bases and J by 7 bases, with 13 bases left in between. This CDR3 region has 13 residues. Germline V gives CDR1 MDHEN, CDR2 SYDVKM. The CDR3 protein is CASSSLPRGEAFF. The CDR3 DNA is TGTGCCAGCAGTTCTCTCCCCCGAGGTGAAGCTTTCTTT.

The chain combines TRBV2 with TRBJ1-6; 9 bases align to TRBD1. Per germline, CDR1 SNHLY and CDR2 FYNNEI. Germline trimming cut 7 bases from V and 9 bases from J; bases unmatched to any gene: 13. The CDR3 loop spans 16 amino acids. The CDR3 DNA is TGTGCCAGCACCCCGGGGTTGGGGACAGGGTCTTCACCCCTCCACTTT. It codes for CASTPGLGTGSSPLHF.

J is TRBJ1-3 and V is TRBV11-2, with 7 bases fitting TRBD1. The V segment lost 4 bases and the J segment 1 base; nucleotides outside the gene matches: 7. The CDR3 extends over 16 amino acids. CDR1 and CDR2 (germline): SGHAT, FQNNGV. The CDR3 bases are TGTGCCAGCAGCTCCAACAGGGGTTTATCTGGAAACACCATATATTTT. Its protein product is CASSSNRGLSGNTIYF.

This rearrangement joins TRBV5-4 to TRBJ2-1, with 15 nucleotides matching TRBD2. J lost 8 bases, V lost 4 bases, and 10 bases had no gene match. This CDR3 contains 17 residues. Germline values: CDR1 SGHNT, CDR2 YYREEE (reference sequence). CDR3 residues: CASSLRTSGGATDEQFF. CDR3 DNA sequence: TGTGCCAGCAGCCTGAGGACTAGCGGGGGGGCGACGGATGAGCAGTTCTTC.